A single sample gave rise to the 27 T cell receptor beta chains below, sequenced in a study of blood T cell repertoires in COVID-19. Sequencing used immunoSEQ multiplex PCR; TCRdb keeps in-frame clones, though not all of them. Of approximately 100,000 clones in the sample, roughly 79% were seen once. The sequencing input was peripheral blood. Receptors originate from a man between 65 and 79 years old with acute or convalescent COVID-19.

The chain combines TRBV28 with TRBJ1-1; TRBD1 matches 8 bases. The ends lost 8 bases at V and 7 bases at J; junction bases unmatched: 15. Germline lookup yields CDR1 MDHEN and CDR2 SYDVKM. This CDR3 region has 15 residues. The CDR3 sequence is CASLSLRTGRGEAFF. In nucleotides, the CDR3 is TGTGCCAGCCTGTCCCTGCGGACAGGGCGGGGTGAAGCTTTCTTT. Filled out from reference TRBV28 and TRBJ1-1, the complete variable domain reads DVKVTQSSRYLVKRTGEKVFLECVQDMDHENMFWYRQDPGLGLRLIYFSYDVKMKEKGDIPEGYSVSREKKERFSLILESASTNQTSMYLCASLSLRTGRGEAFFGQGTRLTVV.

The chain links TRBV5-6 to TRBJ2-1; TRBD2 matches at 8 bases. Germline assignment: CDR1 SGHDT and CDR2 YYEEEE. V lost 5 bases to trimming and J lost 4 bases; unmatched junction nucleotides: 8. The CDR3 covers 15 residues. CDR3 amino acids: CASRIRREVYNEQFF. CDR3 coding DNA: TGTGCCAGCAGAATAAGGCGGGAGGTGTACAATGAGCAGTTCTTC.

V gene TRBV28 combines with J gene TRBJ1-2, with 8 positions matching TRBD1. The CDR3 sequence is 16 residues long. The V gene's germline CDR1 is MDHEN and CDR2 SYDVKM. V lost 6 bases to trimming and J lost 7 bases; unmatched junction nucleotides: 16. CDR3 loop: CASSPTRQGLSSGYTF. The CDR3 DNA is TGTGCCAGCAGCCCTACCCGACAGGGGTTATCTTCTGGCTACACCTTC.

The V gene is TRBV6-1, the J gene TRBJ2-1; D gene unclear. Germline values: CDR1 MNHNS, CDR2 SASEGT. The CDR3 sequence is 13 residues long. Trimming took 3 bases from V and 7 from J, leaving 10 bases between them. CDR3 in amino acids: CASSDELYNEQFF. CDR3 coding DNA: TGTGCCAGCAGTGATGAGTTGTATAATGAGCAGTTCTTC.

This chain uses TRBV30 with TRBJ2-7; 8 nucleotides agree with TRBD1. Germline assignment: CDR1 GTSNPN and CDR2 SVGIG (reference sequence). V was pared by 5 bases and J by 2 bases, with 2 bases of the junction left unmatched. The CDR3 covers 12 residues. This CDR3 is CAWGTGPYEQYF. In nucleotides, the CDR3 is TGTGCCTGGGGGACAGGACCCTACGAGCAGTACTTC. The whole variable domain, remainder taken from reference TRBV30 and TRBJ2-7, is SQTIHQWPATLVQPVGSPLSLECTVEGTSNPNLYWYRQAAGRGLQLLFYSVGIGQISSEVPQNLSASRPQDRQFILSSKKLLLSDSGFYLCAWGTGPYEQYFGPGTRLTVT.

V usage is TRBV5-1 and J usage is TRBJ2-1, with 9 positions matching TRBD2. There are 15 residues in the CDR3. Germline V CDR1 and CDR2: SGHRS, YFSETQ. The V and J ends lost 6 bases and 5 bases, in that order; junction bases with no gene match: 9. The CDR3: CASIVAGGPNNEQFF. As DNA, the CDR3 is TGCGCCAGCATCGTGGCGGGGGGGCCGAACAATGAGCAGTTCTTC.

V gene TRBV13 combines with J gene TRBJ2-1; D not certain. In germline, CDR1 is PRHDT, CDR2 FYEKMQ (reference sequence). V shed 3 bases and J shed 9 bases, with 6 bases lying between them. CDR3 size: 11 residues. In DNA, the CDR3 is TGTGCCAGCAGCTTTTCTTCTGAGCAGTTCTTC. Amino acid sequence: CASSFSSEQFF.

This chain uses TRBV19 with TRBJ2-2, with 8 bases lining up with TRBD1. The CDR3 contains 15 residues. CDR1 is LNHDA, CDR2 SQIVND, per germline (reference sequence). The ends lost 9 bases at V and 4 bases at J; junction bases unmatched: 10. In nucleotides, the CDR3 is TGTGCCAGCAACCATCCGGGACAGGTCACCGGGGAGCTGTTTTTT. Translated, it gives CASNHPGQVTGELFF.

This clone was detected a few times. The chain couples TRBV7-9 to TRBJ1-4; TRBD1 agrees at 8 bases. The V gene's germline CDR1 is SEHNR and CDR2 FQNEAQ (reference sequence). This CDR3 contains 16 residues. The V and J ends lost 5 bases and 7 bases, in that order; junction bases with no gene match: 12. Here the CDR3 DNA reads TGTGCCAGCAGCCCCGGACAGGGCGGGGGAGGTGAAAAACTGTTTTTT. Translation gives CASSPGQGGGGEKLFF.

In DNA, the CDR3 is TGTGCCAGCATCGAGGGGGCAGAGAACTATGGCTACACCTTC. Translation gives CASIEGAENYGYTF. V usage is TRBV7-2 and J usage is TRBJ1-2; 7 nucleotides align to TRBD1. CDR3 length: 14 residues. V was clipped by 7 bases and J by 2 bases; unmatched bases: 7. The germline gives CDR1 SGHTA, CDR2 FQGNSA.

This clone was picked up a small number of times. This chain connects TRBV7-3 to TRBJ1-3; TRBD1 agrees at 8 bases. This CDR3 region has 15 residues. With V trimmed by 5 bases and J by 0 bases, 3 bases remained unmatched. Germline assignment: CDR1 SGHTA and CDR2 FQGTGA. The CDR3 region has the DNA TGTGCCAGCAGCGGGGGACAGGACTCTGGAAACACCATATATTTT. This gives the protein CASSGGQDSGNTIYF. Full variable domain (rest looked up from reference TRBV7-3 and TRBJ1-3): GAGVSQTPSNKVTEKGKYVELRCDPISGHTALYWYRQSLGQGPEFLIYFQGTGAADDSGLPNDRFFAVRPEGSVSTLKIQRTERGDSAVYLCASSGGQDSGNTIYFGEGSWLTVV.

The V gene is TRBV5-1, the J gene TRBJ1-4; D might be TRBD1 (5 bases). There are 14 residues in the CDR3. Germline V gene lookup returns CDR1 SGHRS and CDR2 YFSETQ. V dropped 4 bases and J dropped 8 bases, with 15 bases sitting between them. Here the CDR3 DNA reads TGCGCCAGCAGCCCGACAGAGCAACGAGAAAAACTGTTTTTT. As protein: CASSPTEQREKLFF.

The chain couples TRBV9 to TRBJ1-1; perhaps TRBD1 as D (5 bases). CDR1 and CDR2 (germline): SGDLS, YYNGEE. The CDR3 is 16 residues long. V lost 3 bases to trimming and J lost 1 base, with 16 bases between them. The CDR3 DNA reads as TGTGCCAGCAGCGCCTGGGTCGACAGTTCGAACACTGAAGCTTTCTTT. Its protein is CASSAWVDSSNTEAFF.

The chain employs TRBV6-5 and TRBJ2-3; 9 positions match TRBD1. Losses at the gene ends were 5 bases for V and 5 bases for J; bases not matched to a gene: 5. CDR1 and CDR2 from the germline V gene are MNHEY and SVGAGI. CDR3 size: 14 residues. CDR3 sequence: CASSTGTGIDTQYF. As DNA, the CDR3 is TGTGCCAGCAGTACCGGGACAGGGATAGATACGCAGTATTTT.

The chain carries TRBV5-1 and TRBJ2-3; possible D gene TRBD2, 5 bases. The CDR3 extends over 15 amino acids. Trimming left V 7 bases short and J 5 bases short, with 20 bases between. CDR1 and CDR2 from the germline V gene are SGHRS and YFSETQ. This CDR3 is CASGRLRGGEDTQYF. The CDR3 DNA reads TGCGCCAGCGGGCGGCTCCGGGGTGGAGAAGATACGCAGTATTTT.

The gene calls are TRBV5-1 and TRBJ2-5, with 8 bases aligning to TRBD1. The germline CDR1 and CDR2 sequences are SGHRS and YFSETQ. This CDR3 comprises 13 residues. Losses at the gene ends were 3 bases for V and 5 bases for J; bases not matched to a gene: 3. The CDR3 region has the DNA TGCGCCAGCAGCTCCAGGGGGCTGGAGACCCAGTACTTC. As protein: CASSSRGLETQYF.

The rearrangement uses TRBV16 and TRBJ2-2; D may be TRBD1 (6 bases). Germline CDR1 reads KGHSY; CDR2 reads FQNENV. The CDR3 extends over 14 amino acids. V dropped 6 bases and J dropped 7 bases, with 15 bases sitting between them. The CDR3 sequence: CASRQGTSSGELFF. The CDR3 nucleotides read TGTGCCAGCAGACAGGGTACAAGCAGCGGGGAGCTGTTTTTT.

CDR3 residues: CASSFDGRGASETQYF. The CDR3 DNA reads TGTGCCAGCAGCTTTGATGGGCGGGGGGCCTCCGAGACCCAGTACTTC. This chain joins TRBV5-6 and TRBJ2-5; 8 nucleotides agree with TRBD2. The J segment lost 5 bases and the V segment lost 2 bases, leaving 11 bases of the junction unmatched. Germline-derived CDR1 and CDR2 are SGHDT and YYEEEE. The CDR3 is 16 amino acids.

The chain employs TRBV5-6 and TRBJ1-4, with a possible D match to TRBD1 (6 bases). The germline V and J ends were trimmed by 6 bases and 6 bases, with 15 bases remaining between them. The CDR3 runs 14 residues. The germline gives CDR1 SGHDT, CDR2 YYEEEE. Written as DNA, the CDR3 is TGTGCCAGCACTACAAGAACAGGGTATGAAAAACTGTTTTTT. Its translation: CASTTRTGYEKLFF.

The V gene is TRBV9, the J gene TRBJ1-5; 11 nucleotides match TRBD1. V lost 4 bases to trimming and J lost 6 bases; unmatched junction nucleotides: 6. Germline V gives CDR1 SGDLS, CDR2 YYNGEE. CDR3 length equals 15 residues. The CDR3 DNA reads TGTGCCAGCAGCTCCGGGACAGGGGGTGGTCAGCCCCAGCATTTT. Translating gives CASSSGTGGGQPQHF.

The gene calls are TRBV4-1 and TRBJ2-7; D remains ambiguous. This CDR3 contains 11 residues. CDR1 is MGHRA and CDR2 is YSYEKL in the germline V gene. V dropped 7 bases and J dropped 3 bases, with 7 bases sitting between them. For the CDR3, the DNA is TGCGCCAGCAAACCAGGCTACGAGCAGTACTTC. Protein product: CASKPGYEQYF.

In this sample, this clone turned up a few times. This chain joins TRBV5-4 and TRBJ2-1, with D possibly matching TRBD2 (6 bases). There are 15 residues in the CDR3. Germline V gene lookup returns CDR1 SGHNT and CDR2 YYREEE (reference sequence). V was cut by 4 bases and J by 2 bases, with 13 bases left in between. CDR3 loop: CASSPRESAYNEQFF. CDR3 in DNA: TGTGCCAGCAGCCCACGGGAGTCCGCCTACAATGAGCAGTTCTTC.

The sample holds a few counts of this clone. In nucleotides, the CDR3 is TGTGCCAGCTCACCACGGCCCCAAGAGACCCAGTACTTC. This gives the protein CASSPRPQETQYF. J is TRBJ2-5 and V is TRBV18; D is unclear. In germline, CDR1 is KGHSH, CDR2 LQKENI. With 1 base removed from V and 1 base from J, the gap between germline ends came to 4 bases. This CDR3 comprises 13 residues.

The genes are TRBV5-4 and TRBJ1-2; 8 nucleotides agree with TRBD1. Trimming at V came to 3 bases and at J to 4 bases, leaving 8 bases not matched to a gene. CDR3 length: 15 amino acids. CDR1 is SGHNT, CDR2 YYREEE, per germline (reference sequence). The CDR3 coding sequence is TGTGCCAGCAGCTATCAGGGGGCATCAACCTATGGCTACACCTTC. Its protein product is CASSYQGASTYGYTF.

The genes are TRBV19 and TRBJ1-2; D may be TRBD1 (5 bases). Trimming pared 0 bases from V and 4 bases from J, leaving 18 bases between. The V gene's germline CDR1 is LNHDA and CDR2 SQIVND (reference sequence). The CDR3 has 17 amino acids. The DNA of the CDR3 is TGTGCCAGTAGTATAGATCCCTCCCCCAGGGAGGGCTATGGCTACACCTTC. It specifies CASSIDPSPREGYGYTF.

V and J are TRBV5-1 and TRBJ1-2, with TRBD1 matching 7 bases. From germline, CDR1 is SGHRS and CDR2 YFSETQ. V was clipped by 1 base and J by 4 bases; unmatched bases: 7. This CDR3 spans 15 amino acids. The CDR3 DNA is TGCGCCAGCAGCTTGCCCGGGACAGCGGGCTATGGCTACACCTTC. It is translated as CASSLPGTAGYGYTF.

The V gene is TRBV10-3, the J gene TRBJ1-1, with 9 bases that match TRBD1. V was pared by 6 bases and J by 3 bases, with 5 bases of the junction left unmatched. Germline lookup yields CDR1 ENHRY and CDR2 SYGVKD. The CDR3 extends over 14 amino acids. DNA of the CDR3: TGTGCCATCAGGAAACAGGGGGCAGACACTGAAGCTTTCTTT. Its protein product is CAIRKQGADTEAFF.